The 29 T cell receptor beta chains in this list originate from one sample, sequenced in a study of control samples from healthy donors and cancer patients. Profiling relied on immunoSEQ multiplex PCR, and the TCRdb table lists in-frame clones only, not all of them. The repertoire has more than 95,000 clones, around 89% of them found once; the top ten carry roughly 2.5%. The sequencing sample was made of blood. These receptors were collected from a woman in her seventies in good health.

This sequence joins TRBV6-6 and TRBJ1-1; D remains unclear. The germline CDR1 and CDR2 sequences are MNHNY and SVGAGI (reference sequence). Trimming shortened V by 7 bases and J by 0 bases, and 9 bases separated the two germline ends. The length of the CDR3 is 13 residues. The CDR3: CASIPVVNTEAFF. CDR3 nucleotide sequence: TGTGCCAGCATCCCGGTAGTGAACACTGAAGCTTTCTTT.

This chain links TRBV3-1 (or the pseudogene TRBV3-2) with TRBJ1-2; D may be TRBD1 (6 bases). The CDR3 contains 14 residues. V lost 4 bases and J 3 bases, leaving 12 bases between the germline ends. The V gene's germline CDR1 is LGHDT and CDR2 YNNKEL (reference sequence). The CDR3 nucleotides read TGTGCCAGCAGCCTCGGGGGCCGGGACTATGGCTACACCTTC. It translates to CASSLGGRDYGYTF.

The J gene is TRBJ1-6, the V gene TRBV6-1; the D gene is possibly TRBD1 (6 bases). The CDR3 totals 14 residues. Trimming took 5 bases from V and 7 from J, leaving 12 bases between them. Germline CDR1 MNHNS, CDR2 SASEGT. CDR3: CASSYPDRNSPLHF. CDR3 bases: TGTGCCAGCAGTTATCCGGACAGAAATTCACCCCTCCACTTT.

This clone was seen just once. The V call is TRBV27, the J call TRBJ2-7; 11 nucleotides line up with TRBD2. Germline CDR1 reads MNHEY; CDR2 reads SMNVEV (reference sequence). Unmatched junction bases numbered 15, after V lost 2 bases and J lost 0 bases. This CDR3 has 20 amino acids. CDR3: CASSLRPRASGGTPSYEQYF. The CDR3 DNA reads TGTGCCAGCAGTTTAAGGCCCCGGGCTAGCGGGGGGACCCCCTCCTACGAGCAGTACTTC.

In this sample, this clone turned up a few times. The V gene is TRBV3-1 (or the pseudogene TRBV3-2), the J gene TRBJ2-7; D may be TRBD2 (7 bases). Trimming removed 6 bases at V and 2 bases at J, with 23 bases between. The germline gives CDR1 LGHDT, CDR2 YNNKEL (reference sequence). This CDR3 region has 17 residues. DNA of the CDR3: TGTGCCAGCAGTCCCCAGGGGTCGGGCGGGGGTACCTACGAGCAGTACTTC. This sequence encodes CASSPQGSGGGTYEQYF.

CDR3 DNA: TGTGCCAGCAGCCAAGGATACACCTTACTACGGGTTTCACCCCTCCACTTT. Protein sequence: CASSQGYTLLRVSPLHF. The chain recombines TRBV3-1 (or the pseudogene TRBV3-2) with TRBJ1-6; D gene uncertain. The CDR3 covers 17 residues. V gave up 1 base and J gave up 9 bases, with 19 bases separating them. The germline gives CDR1 LGHDT, CDR2 YNNKEL (reference sequence).

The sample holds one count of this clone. The CDR3 DNA is TGCGCCAGCAAGGTCTCGGATAATTCACCCCTCCACTTT. Protein: CASKVSDNSPLHF. The chain joins TRBV10-2 to TRBJ1-6; D uncertain. The germline gives CDR1 WSHSY, CDR2 SAAADI. The CDR3 is made up of 13 amino acids. Trimming shortened V by 7 bases and J by 5 bases, and 9 bases separated the two germline ends.

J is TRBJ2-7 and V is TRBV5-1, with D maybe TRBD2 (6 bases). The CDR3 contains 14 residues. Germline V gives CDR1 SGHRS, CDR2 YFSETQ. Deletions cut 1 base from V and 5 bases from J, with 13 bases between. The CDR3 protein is CASSLSTGVDEQYF. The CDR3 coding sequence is TGCGCCAGCAGCTTGTCCACGGGAGTAGACGAGCAGTACTTC.

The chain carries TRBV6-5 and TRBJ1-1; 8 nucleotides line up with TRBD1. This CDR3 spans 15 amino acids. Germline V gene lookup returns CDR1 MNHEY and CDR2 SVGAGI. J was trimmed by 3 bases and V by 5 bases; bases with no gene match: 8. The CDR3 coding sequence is TGTGCCAGCAGTACCGGGACAGGATGGGACACTGAAGCTTTCTTT. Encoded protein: CASSTGTGWDTEAFF.

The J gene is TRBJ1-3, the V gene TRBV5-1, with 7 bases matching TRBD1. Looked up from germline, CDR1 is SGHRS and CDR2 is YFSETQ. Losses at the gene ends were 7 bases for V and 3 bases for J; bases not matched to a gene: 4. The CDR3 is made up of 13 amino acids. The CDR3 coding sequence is TGCGCCAGCGGGGACAGCTTTGGAAACACCATATATTTT. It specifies CASGDSFGNTIYF.

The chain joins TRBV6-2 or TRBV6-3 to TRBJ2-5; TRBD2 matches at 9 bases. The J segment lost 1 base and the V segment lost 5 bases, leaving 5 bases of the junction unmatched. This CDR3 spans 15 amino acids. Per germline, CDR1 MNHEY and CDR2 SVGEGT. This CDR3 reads CASSTLLAGQETQYF. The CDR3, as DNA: TGTGCCAGCAGTACGTTACTAGCGGGCCAAGAGACCCAGTACTTC.

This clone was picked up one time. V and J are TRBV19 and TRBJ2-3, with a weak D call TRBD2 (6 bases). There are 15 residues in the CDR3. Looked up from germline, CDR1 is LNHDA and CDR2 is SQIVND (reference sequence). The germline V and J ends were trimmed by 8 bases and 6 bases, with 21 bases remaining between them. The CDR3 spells CASRGTGRVRDTQYF. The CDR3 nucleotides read TGTGCCAGTCGCGGGACTGGTCGGGTCCGGGATACGCAGTATTTT.

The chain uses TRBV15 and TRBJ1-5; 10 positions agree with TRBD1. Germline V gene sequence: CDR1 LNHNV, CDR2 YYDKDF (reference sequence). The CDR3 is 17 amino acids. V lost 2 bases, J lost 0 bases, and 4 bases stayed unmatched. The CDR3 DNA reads TGTGCCACCAGCAGAAGGGACAGGGGATATAGCAATCAGCCCCAGCATTTT. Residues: CATSRRDRGYSNQPQHF.

In DNA form, the CDR3 reads TGCAGCGCCCGAGGCGGGACAGGGTGGGGAGCTTTCTTT. It specifies CSARGGTGWGAFF. The rearrangement links TRBV29-1 to TRBJ1-1; 9 bases fit TRBD1. Germline values: CDR1 SQVTM, CDR2 ANQGSEA. Losses at the gene ends were 7 bases for V and 10 bases for J; bases not matched to a gene: 13. The CDR3 consists of 13 residues.

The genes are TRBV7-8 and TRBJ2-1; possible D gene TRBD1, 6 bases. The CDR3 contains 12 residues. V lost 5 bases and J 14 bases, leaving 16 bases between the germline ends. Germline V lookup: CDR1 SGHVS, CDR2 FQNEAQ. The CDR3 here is CASSLTDRTKFF. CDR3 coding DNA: TGTGCCAGCAGCCTCACCGACAGGACCAAGTTCTTC.

As DNA, the CDR3 is TGTGCCAGCAGCTCCCAAGGGTCCACCGGGGAGCTGTTTTTT. Amino acid sequence: CASSSQGSTGELFF. The chain is built from TRBV5-6 and TRBJ2-2; no clear D gene. The CDR3 length is 14 residues. The germline V gene encodes CDR1 SGHDT and CDR2 YYEEEE. With 3 bases removed from V and 4 bases from J, the gap between germline ends came to 10 bases.

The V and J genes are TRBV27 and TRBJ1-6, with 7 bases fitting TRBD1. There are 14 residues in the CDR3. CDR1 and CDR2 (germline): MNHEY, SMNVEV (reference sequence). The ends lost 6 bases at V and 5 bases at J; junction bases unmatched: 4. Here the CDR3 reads CASRQGLDNSPLHF. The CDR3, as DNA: TGTGCCAGCAGACAGGGGTTGGATAATTCACCCCTCCACTTT.

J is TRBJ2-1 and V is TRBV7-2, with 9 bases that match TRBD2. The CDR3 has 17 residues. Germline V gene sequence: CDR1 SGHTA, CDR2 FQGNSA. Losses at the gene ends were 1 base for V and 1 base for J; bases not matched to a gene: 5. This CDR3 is CASSLGLAGTSYNEQFF. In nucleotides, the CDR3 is TGTGCCAGCAGCTTAGGTCTAGCGGGGACTTCCTACAATGAGCAGTTCTTC.

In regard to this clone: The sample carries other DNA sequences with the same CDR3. The CDR3 nucleotides are TGCGCCAGCAGCTTCGGCGGGGGTAACACTGAAGCTTTCTTT. Amino acids: CASSFGGGNTEAFF. The rearrangement uses TRBV5-1 and TRBJ1-1; tentatively, D is TRBD1 (5 bases). The CDR3 runs 14 residues. Germline values: CDR1 SGHRS, CDR2 YFSETQ. V shed 2 bases and J shed 2 bases, with 10 bases lying between them.

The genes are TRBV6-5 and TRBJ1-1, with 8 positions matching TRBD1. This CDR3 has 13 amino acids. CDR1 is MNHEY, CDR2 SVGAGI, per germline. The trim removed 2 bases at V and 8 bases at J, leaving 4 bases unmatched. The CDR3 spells CASSYSRGLEAFF. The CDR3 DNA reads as TGTGCCAGCAGTTACAGCAGGGGGCTAGAAGCTTTCTTT.

This CDR3 reads CASSPRGSLVMAPEDTDTQYF. The CDR3 DNA is TGTGCCAGCAGCCCCCGGGGGTCACTAGTCATGGCTCCCGAGGACACAGATACGCAGTATTTT. The J gene is TRBJ2-3, the V gene TRBV9; the D gene is possibly TRBD2 (6 bases). CDR1 and CDR2 (germline): SGDLS, YYNGEE. The germline V and J ends were trimmed by 4 bases and 2 bases, with 32 bases remaining between them. The CDR3 consists of 21 residues.

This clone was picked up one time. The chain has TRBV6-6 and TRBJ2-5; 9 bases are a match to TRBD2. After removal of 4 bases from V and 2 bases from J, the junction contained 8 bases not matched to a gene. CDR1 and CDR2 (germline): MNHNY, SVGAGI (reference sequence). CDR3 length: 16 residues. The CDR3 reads CASSFPSGEVQETQYF. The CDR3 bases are TGTGCCAGCAGTTTTCCTAGCGGGGAAGTTCAAGAGACCCAGTACTTC.

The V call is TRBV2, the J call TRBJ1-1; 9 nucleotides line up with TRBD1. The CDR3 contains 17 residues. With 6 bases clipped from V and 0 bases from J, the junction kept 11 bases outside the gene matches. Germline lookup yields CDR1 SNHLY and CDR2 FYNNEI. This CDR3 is CASSHRTGVLMNTEAFF. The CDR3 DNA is TGTGCCAGCAGCCACCGGACAGGGGTTCTCATGAACACTGAAGCTTTCTTT.

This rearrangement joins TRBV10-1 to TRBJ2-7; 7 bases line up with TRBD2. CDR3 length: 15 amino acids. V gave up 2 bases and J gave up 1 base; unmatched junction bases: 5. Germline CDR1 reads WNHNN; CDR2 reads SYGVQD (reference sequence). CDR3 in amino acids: CASSEASGGSYEQYF. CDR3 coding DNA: TGCGCCAGCAGTGAGGCTAGCGGAGGTTCCTACGAGCAGTACTTC.

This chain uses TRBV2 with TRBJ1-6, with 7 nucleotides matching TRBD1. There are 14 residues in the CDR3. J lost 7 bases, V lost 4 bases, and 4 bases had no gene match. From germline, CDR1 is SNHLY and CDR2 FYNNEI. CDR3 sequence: CASSVQGLNSPLHF. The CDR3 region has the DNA TGTGCCAGCAGTGTACAGGGGTTGAATTCACCCCTCCACTTT.

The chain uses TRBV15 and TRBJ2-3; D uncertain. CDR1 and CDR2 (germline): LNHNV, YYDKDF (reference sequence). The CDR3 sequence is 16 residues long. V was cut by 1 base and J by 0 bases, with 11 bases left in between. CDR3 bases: TGTGCCACCAGCAGAGGGGCTCGAGGTAGCACAGATACGCAGTATTTT. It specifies CATSRGARGSTDTQYF.

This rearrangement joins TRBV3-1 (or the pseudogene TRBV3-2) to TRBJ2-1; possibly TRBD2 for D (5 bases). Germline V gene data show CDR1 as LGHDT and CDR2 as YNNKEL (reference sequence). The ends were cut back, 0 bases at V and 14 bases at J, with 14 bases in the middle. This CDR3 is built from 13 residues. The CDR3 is CASSQDRQAGKFF. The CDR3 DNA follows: TGTGCCAGCAGCCAAGATCGGCAGGCCGGGAAGTTCTTC.

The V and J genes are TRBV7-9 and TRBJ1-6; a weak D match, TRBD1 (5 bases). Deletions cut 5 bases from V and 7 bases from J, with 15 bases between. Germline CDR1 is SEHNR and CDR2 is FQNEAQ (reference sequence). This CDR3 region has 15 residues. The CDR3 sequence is CASSPLGRQNSPLHF. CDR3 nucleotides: TGTGCCAGCAGCCCCTTGGGACGGCAGAATTCACCCCTCCACTTT.

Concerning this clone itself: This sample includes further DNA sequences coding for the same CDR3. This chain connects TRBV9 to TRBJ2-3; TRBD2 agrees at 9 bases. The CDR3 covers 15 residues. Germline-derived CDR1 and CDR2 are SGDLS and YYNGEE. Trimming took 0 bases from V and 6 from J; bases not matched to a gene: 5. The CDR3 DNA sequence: TGTGCCAGCAGCGTAGGGCGGGGGGGATACGATACGCAGTATTTT. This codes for CASSVGRGGYDTQYF.